The rows below give T cell receptor beta chains drawn from one sample of a study of shared T cell receptors in the human thymus. Produced via immunoSEQ multiplex PCR; TCRdb's table is partial and in-frame only. Of about 730,000 clones detected, approximately 85% appear once; the ten largest clones hold roughly 0.01%. This same sample was also taken into another study, of human thymus T cells.

Material for sequencing was thymocytes. The receptors derive from a girl less than two years old with a congenital heart defect. CDR3s include the opening cysteine and the closing phenylalanine or tryptophan. The order of the fields is V gene, clone size, D gene, J gene, CDR3 DNA, CDR3 protein. D genes are given only for firm matches. Clone size is shown for a subset of rows, as once, few, many or a class of expanded clone.

TRBV9	NA	NA	TRBJ2-6	TGTGCCAGCAGCGGAAGGGACATATCCTCTGGGGCCAACGTCCTGACTTTC	CASSGRDISSGANVLTF
TRBV5-4	NA	NA	TRBJ1-1	TGTGCCAGCAGCTTGCGAGGGACAAGAATGAACACTGAAGCTTTCTTT	CASSLRGTRMNTEAFF
TRBV5-1	once	TRBD1	TRBJ2-7	TGCGCCAGCAGCCCCAAGGACAGGGCCGCCTACGAGCAGTACTTC	CASSPKDRAAYEQYF
TRBV12-5	NA	NA	TRBJ1-5	TGTGCTAGTGGTTTGTTAAGCCAGCCCCAGCATTTT	CASGLLSQPQHF
TRBV7-2	NA	NA	TRBJ1-2	TGTGCCAGCAGCTCCAAGCCCCGCACCCATGGCTACACCTTC	CASSSKPRTHGYTF
TRBV29-1	NA	NA	TRBJ2-5	TGCAGCGTTCGACACTTCGACCTAGAGACCCAGTACTTC	CSVRHFDLETQYF
TRBV27	NA	NA	TRBJ2-1	TGTGCCAGCGGCCTACGACGGGCGGGTGAGCAGTTCTTC	CASGLRRAGEQFF
TRBV4-3	NA	NA	TRBJ2-7	TGCGCCAGCAGCCAAGATCGCGGGCAGTACGAGCAGTACTTC	CASSQDRGQYEQYF
TRBV15	few	NA	TRBJ1-5	TGTGCCACCAGCAGAGATCGGACAGACGATCAGCCCCAGCATTTT	CATSRDRTDDQPQHF
TRBV6-5	NA	TRBD1	TRBJ1-5	TGTGCCAGCAGCCCCGACAGGGATCAGCCCCAGCATTTT	CASSPDRDQPQHF
TRBV6-1	NA	TRBD1	TRBJ2-2	TGTGCCAGCAGTGAGCAGGAGGACAGGGGGACCGGGGAGCTGTTTTTT	CASSEQEDRGTGELFF
TRBV18	NA	NA	TRBJ1-2	TGTGCCAGCTCACCGGGCAGGGATGGCTACACCTTC	CASSPGRDGYTF
TRBV5-1	NA	TRBD1	TRBJ1-1	TGCGCCAGCAGCCTCGGGTCCCGGGACAGGGTGGACACTGAAGCTTTCTTT	CASSLGSRDRVDTEAFF
TRBV4-3	NA	NA	TRBJ2-5	TGCGCCAGCAGCCAAGATCTTCGAAATGGGTCGGGAGAGACCCAGTACTTC	CASSQDLRNGSGETQYF
TRBV5-1	NA	NA	TRBJ1-4	TGCGCCAGCAGCTTGGCCCCCAAGCAGGTCGCAACTAATGAAAAACTGTTTTTT	CASSLAPKQVATNEKLFF
TRBV13	NA	NA	TRBJ1-1	TGTGCCAGCAGCCTCCGCCGTCGGAGTGAAGCTTTCTTT	CASSLRRRSEAFF
TRBV4-1	few	NA	TRBJ2-1	TGCGCCAGCAGCCAAGGACCAGGAGGGCTTTTCGATGAGCAGTTCTTC	CASSQGPGGLFDEQFF